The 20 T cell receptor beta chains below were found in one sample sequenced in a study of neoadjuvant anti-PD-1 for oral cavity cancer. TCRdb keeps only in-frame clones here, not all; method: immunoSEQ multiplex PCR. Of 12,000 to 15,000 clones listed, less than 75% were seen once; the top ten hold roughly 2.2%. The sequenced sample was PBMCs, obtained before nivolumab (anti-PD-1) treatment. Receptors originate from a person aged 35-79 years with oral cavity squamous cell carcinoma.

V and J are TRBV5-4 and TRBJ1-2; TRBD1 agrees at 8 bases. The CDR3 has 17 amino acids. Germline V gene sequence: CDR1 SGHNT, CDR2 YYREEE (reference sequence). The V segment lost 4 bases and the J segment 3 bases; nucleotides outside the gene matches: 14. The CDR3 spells CASSRFRGQGGDYGYTF. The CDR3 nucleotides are TGTGCCAGCAGCCGTTTCAGGGGGCAGGGTGGAGACTATGGCTACACCTTC. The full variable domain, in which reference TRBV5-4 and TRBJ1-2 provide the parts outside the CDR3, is ETGVTQSPTHLIKTRGQQVTLRCSSQSGHNTVSWYQQALGQGPQFIFQYYREEENGRGNFPPRFSGLQFPNYSSELNVNALELDDSALYLCASSRFRGQGGDYGYTFGSGTRLTVV.

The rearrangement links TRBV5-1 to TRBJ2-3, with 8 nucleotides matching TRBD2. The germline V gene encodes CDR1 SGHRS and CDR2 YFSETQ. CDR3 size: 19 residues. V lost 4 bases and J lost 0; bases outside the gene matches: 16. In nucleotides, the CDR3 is TGCGCCAGCAGCCCTGCGAGAGGAGCGGGGGCGTTAAGCACAGATACGCAGTATTTT. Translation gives CASSPARGAGALSTDTQYF.

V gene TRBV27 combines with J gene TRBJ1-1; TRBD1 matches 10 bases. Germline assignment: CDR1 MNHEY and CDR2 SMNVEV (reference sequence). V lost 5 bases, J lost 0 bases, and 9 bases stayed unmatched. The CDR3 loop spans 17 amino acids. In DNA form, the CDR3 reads TGTGCCAGCAGTACATCTCCGGGACAGGGGTTGAACACTGAAGCTTTCTTT. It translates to CASSTSPGQGLNTEAFF.

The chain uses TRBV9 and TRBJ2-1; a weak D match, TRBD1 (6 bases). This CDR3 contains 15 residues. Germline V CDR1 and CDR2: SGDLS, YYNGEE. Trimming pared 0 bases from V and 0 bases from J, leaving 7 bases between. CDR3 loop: CASSVADSSYNEQFF. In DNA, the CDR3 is TGTGCCAGCAGCGTAGCGGACAGCTCCTACAATGAGCAGTTCTTC.

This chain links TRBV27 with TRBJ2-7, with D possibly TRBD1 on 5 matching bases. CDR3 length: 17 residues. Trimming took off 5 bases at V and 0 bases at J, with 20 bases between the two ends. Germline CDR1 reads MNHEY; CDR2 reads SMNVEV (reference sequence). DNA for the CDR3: TGTGCCAGCAGTCTAACCCCTACAGGTCACTTCTCCTACGAGCAGTACTTC. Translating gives CASSLTPTGHFSYEQYF.

Here the CDR3 reads CASSFKLIGGVSQPQHF. The DNA for the CDR3 is TGTGCCAGCAGTTTCAAACTTATAGGGGGAGTAAGTCAGCCCCAGCATTTT. The chain combines TRBV27 with TRBJ1-5, with a tentative D call TRBD1 (6 bases). In germline, CDR1 is MNHEY, CDR2 SMNVEV (reference sequence). The V and J ends lost 3 bases and 6 bases respectively, with 21 bases between them. The CDR3 loop spans 17 amino acids.

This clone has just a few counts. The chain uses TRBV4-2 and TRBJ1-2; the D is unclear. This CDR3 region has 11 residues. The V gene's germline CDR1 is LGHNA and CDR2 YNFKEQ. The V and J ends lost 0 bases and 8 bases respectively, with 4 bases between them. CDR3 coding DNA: TGTGCCAGCAGCCAAGAGCGCGGCTACACCTTC. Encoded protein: CASSQERGYTF.

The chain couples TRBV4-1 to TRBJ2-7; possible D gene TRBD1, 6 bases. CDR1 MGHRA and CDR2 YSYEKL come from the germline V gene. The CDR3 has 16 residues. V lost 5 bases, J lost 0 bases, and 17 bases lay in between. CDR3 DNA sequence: TGCGCCAGCAGCTCATCAGGGTCAGGGGTCTCCTACGAGCAGTACTTC. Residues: CASSSSGSGVSYEQYF.

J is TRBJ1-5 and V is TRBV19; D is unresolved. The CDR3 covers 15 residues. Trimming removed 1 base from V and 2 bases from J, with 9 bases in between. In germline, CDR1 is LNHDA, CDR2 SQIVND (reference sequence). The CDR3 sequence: CASSIVTGGNQPQHF. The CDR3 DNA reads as TGTGCCAGTAGTATAGTCACCGGGGGCAATCAGCCCCAGCATTTT.

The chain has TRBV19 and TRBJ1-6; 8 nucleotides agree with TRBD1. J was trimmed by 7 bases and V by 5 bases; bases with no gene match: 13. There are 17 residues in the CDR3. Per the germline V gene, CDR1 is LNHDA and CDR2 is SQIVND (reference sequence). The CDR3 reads CASSVYSRQGKNSPLHF. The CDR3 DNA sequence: TGTGCCAGTAGTGTCTACTCAAGACAGGGGAAGAATTCACCCCTCCACTTT. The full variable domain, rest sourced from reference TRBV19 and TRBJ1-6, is DGGITQSPKYLFRKEGQNVTLSCEQNLNHDAMYWYRQDPGQGLRLIYYSQIVNDFQKGDIAEGYSVSREKKESFPLTVTSAQKNPTAFYLCASSVYSRQGKNSPLHFGNGTRLTVT.

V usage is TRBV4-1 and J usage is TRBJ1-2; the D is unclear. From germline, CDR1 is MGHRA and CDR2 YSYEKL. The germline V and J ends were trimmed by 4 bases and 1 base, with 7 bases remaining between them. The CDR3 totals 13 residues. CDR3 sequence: CASSLQLNYGYTF. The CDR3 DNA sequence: TGCGCCAGCAGCCTACAGCTTAACTATGGCTACACCTTC.

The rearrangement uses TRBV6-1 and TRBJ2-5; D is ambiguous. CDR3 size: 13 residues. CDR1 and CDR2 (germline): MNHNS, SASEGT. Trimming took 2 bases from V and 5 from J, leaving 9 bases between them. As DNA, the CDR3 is TGTGCCAGCAGTGAAAGTACTCGGGAGACCCAGTACTTC. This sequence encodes CASSESTRETQYF.

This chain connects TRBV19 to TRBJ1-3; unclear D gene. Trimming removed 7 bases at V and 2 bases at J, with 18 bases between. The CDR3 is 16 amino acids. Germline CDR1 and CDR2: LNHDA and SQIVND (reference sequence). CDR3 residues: CASIKDSRRTGNTIYF. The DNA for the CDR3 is TGTGCCAGTATTAAGGATTCCAGGCGTACTGGAAACACCATATATTTT.

CDR3 in DNA: TGTGCCACCAGCAGAGGGGGCGGGGAGCTGTTTTTT. Translation gives CATSRGGGELFF. The V gene is TRBV15, the J gene TRBJ2-2; D is unclear. Trimming pared 1 base from V and 7 bases from J, leaving 4 bases between. The CDR3 contains 12 residues. Germline V gives CDR1 LNHNV, CDR2 YYDKDF (reference sequence).

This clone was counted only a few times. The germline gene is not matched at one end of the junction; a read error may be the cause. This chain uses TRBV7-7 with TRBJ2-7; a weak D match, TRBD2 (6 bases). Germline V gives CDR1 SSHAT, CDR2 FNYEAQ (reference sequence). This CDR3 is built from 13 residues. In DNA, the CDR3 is TGTGCTAGCAGCCCCTCTAGAGGGAGGGAGCAGTACTTC. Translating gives CASSPSRGREQYF.

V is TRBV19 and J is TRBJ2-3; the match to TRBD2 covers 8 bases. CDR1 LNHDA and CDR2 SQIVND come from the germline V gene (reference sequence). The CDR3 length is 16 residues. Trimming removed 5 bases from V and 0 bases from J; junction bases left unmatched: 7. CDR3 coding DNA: TGTGCCAGTAGTGAGTTGGCGGGGGGTAGCACAGATACGCAGTATTTT. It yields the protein CASSELAGGSTDTQYF.

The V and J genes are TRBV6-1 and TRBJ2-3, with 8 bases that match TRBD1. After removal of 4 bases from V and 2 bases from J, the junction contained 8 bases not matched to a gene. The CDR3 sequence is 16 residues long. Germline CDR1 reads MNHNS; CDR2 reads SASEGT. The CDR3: CASSGRDRSPTDTQYF. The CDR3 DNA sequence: TGTGCCAGCAGTGGCCGGGACAGGAGTCCCACAGATACGCAGTATTTT.

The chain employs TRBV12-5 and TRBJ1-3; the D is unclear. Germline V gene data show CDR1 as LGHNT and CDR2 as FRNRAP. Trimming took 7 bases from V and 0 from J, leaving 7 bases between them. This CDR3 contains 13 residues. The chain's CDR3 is CASAHISGNTIYF. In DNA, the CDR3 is TGTGCTAGTGCCCATATCTCTGGAAACACCATATATTTT.

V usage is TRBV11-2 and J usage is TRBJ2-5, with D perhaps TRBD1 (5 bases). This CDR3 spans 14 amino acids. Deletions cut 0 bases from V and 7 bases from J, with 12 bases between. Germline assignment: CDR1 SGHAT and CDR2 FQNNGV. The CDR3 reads CASSLESPQGTQYF. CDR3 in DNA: TGTGCCAGCAGCTTAGAATCGCCTCAGGGGACCCAGTACTTC.

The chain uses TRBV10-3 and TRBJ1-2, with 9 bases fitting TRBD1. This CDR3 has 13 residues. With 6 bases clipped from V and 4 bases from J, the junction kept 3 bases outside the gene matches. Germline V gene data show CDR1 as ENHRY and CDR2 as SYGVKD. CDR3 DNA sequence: TGTGCCATCAGCGCGGGACAGGGCTATGGCTACACCTTC. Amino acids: CAISAGQGYGYTF.